The TCR beta chain described here comes from a study of T-cell memory formation after mild COVID-19. Study-wide results and caveats: Those CD4+ clones that contracted were mainly in CM and EM (CD8+ ones in EMRA).

This clonotype was seen repeatedly, ten times or more. Antigen specificity is unknown. The 5'RACE method, run with constant-segment primers, produced TCR alpha and TCR beta cDNA libraries (carrying sample barcodes and UMIs). TCRdb re-analysed the 5' RACE reads in MiXCR, keeping a single row per CDR3 protein. The data contain roughly 89,000 distinct CDR3 sequences, about 15% of them singletons. The CDR3 loop spans 15 amino acids. V shed 5 bases, J shed 6 bases, and the junction held 7 bases outside the gene matches. The germline V gene encodes CDR1 SGHTS and CDR2 YDEGEE. Material: PBMCs or a T cell subset sorted from them (not recorded which). This receptor was identified in a young man who had mild COVID-19 (a few samples of this study predate the infection). Cell type and time point are not known. The chain couples TRBV5-8 to TRBJ2-2, with 10 bases fitting TRBD1. CDR3 in DNA: TGTGCCAGCAGTTCTGGGGACAGGGGCGCCGGGGAGCTGTTTTTT. Translation gives CASSSGDRGAGELFF.